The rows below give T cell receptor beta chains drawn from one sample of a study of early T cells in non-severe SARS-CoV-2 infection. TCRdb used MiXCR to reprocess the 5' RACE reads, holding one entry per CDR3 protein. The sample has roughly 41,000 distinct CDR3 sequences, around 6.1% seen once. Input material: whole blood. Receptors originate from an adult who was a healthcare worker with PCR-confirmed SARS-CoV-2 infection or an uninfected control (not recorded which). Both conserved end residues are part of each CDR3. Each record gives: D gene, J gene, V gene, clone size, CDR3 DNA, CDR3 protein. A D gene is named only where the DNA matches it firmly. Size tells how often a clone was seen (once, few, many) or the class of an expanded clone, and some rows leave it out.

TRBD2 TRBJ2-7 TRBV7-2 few TGTGCCAGCAGCAGATTAGCGGGACCCTACGAGCAGTACTTC CASSRLAGPYEQYF
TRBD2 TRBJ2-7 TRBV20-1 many TGCAGTGCTAGTCGTTCGGGGGGCGAGCAGTACTTC CSASRSGGEQYF
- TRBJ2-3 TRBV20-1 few TGCAGTGCTAGTTCCGCTACCACAGATACGCAGTATTTT CSASSATTDTQYF
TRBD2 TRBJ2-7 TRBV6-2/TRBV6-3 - TGTGCCAGCAGTTACTCGGGACTAGCGGGACTTGGCGAGCAGTACTTC CASSYSGLAGLGEQYF
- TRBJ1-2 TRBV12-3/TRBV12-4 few TGTGCCAGCAGTTTTCAGGGTCCGGAGGGCTACACCTTC CASSFQGPEGYTF
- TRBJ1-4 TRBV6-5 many TGTGCCAGCAGTTACGGTAGACAGGCCTACTTCTCAACTAATGAAAAACTGTTTTTT CASSYGRQAYFSTNEKLFF
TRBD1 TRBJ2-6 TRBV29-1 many TGCAGCGTACGGACAGGGGGCGCATCTGGGGCCAACGTCCTGACTTTC CSVRTGGASGANVLTF
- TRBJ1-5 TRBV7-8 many TGTGCCAGCAGCCCCTGGTCTCTTTATAGCAATCAGCCCCAGCATTTT CASSPWSLYSNQPQHF
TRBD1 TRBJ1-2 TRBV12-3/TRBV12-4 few TGTGCCAGCGCCCTAGCGGGACAGTATGGCTACACCTTC CASALAGQYGYTF
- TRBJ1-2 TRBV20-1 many TGCAGTGCTAGAGTGGCCGTAGGCTATGGCTACACCTTC CSARVAVGYGYTF
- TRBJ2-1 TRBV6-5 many TGTGCCAGCACCCAGACTCGGGTCAGTCTCTACAATGAGCAGTTCTTC CASTQTRVSLYNEQFF
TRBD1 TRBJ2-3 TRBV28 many TGTGCCACCATTACACCGGGACAGGGAAGGACAGATACGCAGTATTTT CATITPGQGRTDTQYF
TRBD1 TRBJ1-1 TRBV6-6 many TGTGCCAGCACCCGACAGGGGGTGAACACTGAAGCTTTCTTT CASTRQGVNTEAFF
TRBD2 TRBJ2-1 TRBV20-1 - TGCAGTGCATACCCTAGCGGGGGGGCGTCAAATGAGCAGTTCTTC CSAYPSGGASNEQFF
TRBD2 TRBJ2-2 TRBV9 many TGTGCCAGCAGCGGGACTAGCGGGCCTTACACCGGGGAGCTGTTTTTT CASSGTSGPYTGELFF
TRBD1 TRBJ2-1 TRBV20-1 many TGCAGTGCCAAGGGGGCGGAGAACTCCTACAATGAGCAGTTCTTC CSAKGAENSYNEQFF
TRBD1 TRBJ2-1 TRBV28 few TGTGCCAGCAGTCCCGGGACAGGGGTCTACAATGAGCAGTTCTTC CASSPGTGVYNEQFF
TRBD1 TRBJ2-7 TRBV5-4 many TGTGCCAGCAGCGCCCGGGACAGACCCTACGAGCAGTACTTC CASSARDRPYEQYF
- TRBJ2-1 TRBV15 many TGTGCCACCAGCAGAAACCGAGAGGACAATGAGCAGTTCTTC CATSRNREDNEQFF
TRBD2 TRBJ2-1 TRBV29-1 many TGCAGCGTTGTGACTAGCGGCTACAATGAGCAGTTCTTC CSVVTSGYNEQFF
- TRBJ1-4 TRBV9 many TGTGCCAGCAGCGTAGGGGGCAGCTCTAATGAAAAACTGTTTTTT CASSVGGSSNEKLFF
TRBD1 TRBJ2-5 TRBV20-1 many TGCAGTGCAACCTTCGACATCGGGACAGGGCAAGAGACCCAGTACTTC CSATFDIGTGQETQYF
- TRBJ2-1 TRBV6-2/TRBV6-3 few TGTGCCAGCAGTTATCAGCCGACCAAACGTTATTTC CASSYQPTKRYF
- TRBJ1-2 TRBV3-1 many TGTGCCAGCAGCCAAGGCCGATTCCAGGGGAGAAGTTATGGCTACACCTTC CASSQGRFQGRSYGYTF
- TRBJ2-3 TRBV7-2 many TGTGCCAGCAGCGAAGGACGGAGCACAGATACGCAGTATTTT CASSEGRSTDTQYF
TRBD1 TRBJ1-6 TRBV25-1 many TGTGCCAGCAGTGGCTCAGGACAGGGGAAATCACCCCTCCACTTT CASSGSGQGKSPLHF
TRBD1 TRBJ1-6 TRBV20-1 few TGCAGTGCTAGAGGGACAGGGGGCAATTCACCCCTCCACTTT CSARGTGGNSPLHF
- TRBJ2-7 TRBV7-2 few TGTGCCAGCAGCTTAGGAGCCTCAGGGAGGTACTTC CASSLGASGRYF
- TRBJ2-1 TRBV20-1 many TGCAGTGCTAGACACCGGCCCCTAAACCTGGGGGAGCAGTTCTTC CSARHRPLNLGEQFF
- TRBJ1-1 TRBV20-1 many TGCAGTGCTAGATGGCAGCCCTCGGTGACAGCTTTCTTT CSARWQPSVTAFF
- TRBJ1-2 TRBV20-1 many TGCAGTGCTGTCCCCCGGGCCGACTATGGCTACACCTTC CSAVPRADYGYTF
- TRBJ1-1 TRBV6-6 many TGTGCCAGCAGTTACGAGGGACACACGAACACTGAAGCTTTCTTT CASSYEGHTNTEAFF
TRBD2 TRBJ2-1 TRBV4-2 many TGTGCCAGCAGCCAGAACGGGGGGGCTAACAATGAGCAGTTCTTC CASSQNGGANNEQFF
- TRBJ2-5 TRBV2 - TGTGCCAGCAGCGTTGAGACCCAGTACTTC CASSVETQYF
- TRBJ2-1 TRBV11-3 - TGTGCCAGCACTTGGGTAGGGGGAGGGCCATACAATGAGCAGTTCTTC CASTWVGGGPYNEQFF
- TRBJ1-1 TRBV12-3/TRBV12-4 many TGTGCCAGCAGTTTCGACACTGAAGCTTTCTTT CASSFDTEAFF
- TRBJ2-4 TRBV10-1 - TGCGCCAGCAGTGAGTCGGAGACTCTCATAGCCAAAAACATTCAGTACTTC CASSESETLIAKNIQYF
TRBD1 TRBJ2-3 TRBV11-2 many TGTGCCAGCAGCTCGGGACAGGGGGCGCGGAGAACGCAGTATTTT CASSSGQGARRTQYF
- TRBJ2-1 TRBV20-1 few TGCAGTGCTCCATCTCTACTAGGCTATTATGAGCAGTTCTTC CSAPSLLGYYEQFF
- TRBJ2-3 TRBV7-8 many TGTGCCAGCAGCTTATGGGACCTCTATAGCACAGATACGCAGTATTTT CASSLWDLYSTDTQYF
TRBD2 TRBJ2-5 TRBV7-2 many TGTGCCAGCAGCTTACAGGGAGGGCAAGAGACCCAGTACTTC CASSLQGGQETQYF
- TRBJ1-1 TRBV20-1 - TGCAGTGCTGGTGGACAGTACATGAACACTGAAGCTTTCTTT CSAGGQYMNTEAFF